The rows below give T cell receptor beta chains drawn from one sample of a study of CD8+ T cells in alopecia areata. Measured with immunoSEQ multiplex PCR; TCRdb has only the in-frame clones, and not every one. The sample consists of more than 95,000 clones, around 60% of them appearing once. The input for sequencing was CD4+ T cells sorted from blood, taken at week 4, from a patient treated with tofacitinib. The origin of the receptors is a human donor with alopecia areata. The CDR3 runs from the conserved cysteine through the conserved F or W. Each record gives: J gene, V gene, D gene, CDR3 length, clone size, CDR3 protein, CDR3 DNA. D genes are given only for firm matches. A clone size is listed for some rows: how often the clone was seen (once, few, many), or a class if it is expanded.

J: TRBJ2-1
V: TRBV27
D: TRBD1
length: 16
size: -
CDR3: CASSYPTGGSRNEQFF
DNA: TGTGCCAGCAGTTACCCTACAGGGGGGTCGAGGAATGAGCAGTTCTTC

J: TRBJ2-2
V: TRBV2
D: -
length: 16
size: -
CDR3: CASSERVGERTGELFF
DNA: TGTGCCAGCAGTGAACGCGTGGGAGAGCGCACCGGGGAGCTGTTTTTT

J: TRBJ1-2
V: TRBV30
D: -
length: 13
size: few
CDR3: CAWSAGNNYGYTF
DNA: TGTGCCTGGAGTGCGGGAAATAACTATGGCTACACCTTC

J: TRBJ2-5
V: TRBV7-3
D: -
length: 14
size: once
CDR3: CASSLSSLQETQYF
DNA: TGTGCCAGCAGCTTAAGTTCCCTTCAAGAGACCCAGTACTTC

J: TRBJ1-5
V: TRBV7-2
D: -
length: 15
size: -
CDR3: CASSLVSGVDQPQHF
DNA: TGTGCCAGCAGCTTAGTCTCAGGGGTTGATCAGCCCCAGCATTTT

J: TRBJ2-5
V: TRBV29-1
D: TRBD1
length: 13
size: -
CDR3: CSATTGGQETQYF
DNA: TGCAGCGCCACCACAGGGGGGCAAGAGACCCAGTACTTC

J: TRBJ1-5
V: TRBV27
D: -
length: 16
size: -
CDR3: CASSLSPGVGNQPQHF
DNA: TGTGCCAGCAGTTTATCGCCAGGGGTGGGTAATCAGCCCCAGCATTTT

J: TRBJ2-3
V: TRBV27
D: -
length: 18
size: -
CDR3: CASSPNSGEAYSTDTQYF
DNA: TGTGCCAGCAGCCCGAACTCCGGGGAGGCCTACAGCACAGATACGCAGTATTTT

J: TRBJ2-1
V: TRBV10-3
D: TRBD2
length: 14
size: -
CDR3: CASRTSGTYNEQFF
DNA: TGTGCCTCGAGGACTAGCGGGACCTACAATGAGCAGTTCTTC

J: TRBJ2-1
V: TRBV19
D: TRBD2
length: 17
size: -
CDR3: CASSIIVGRKRYNEQFF
DNA: TGTGCCAGTAGTATAATAGTCGGGAGGAAGAGATACAATGAGCAGTTCTTC

J: TRBJ1-1
V: TRBV19
D: -
length: 14
size: -
CDR3: CASSTGPGVIRAFF
DNA: TGTGCCAGTAGTACAGGGCCGGGGGTAATACGAGCTTTCTTT

J: TRBJ1-3
V: TRBV13
D: -
length: 17
size: -
CDR3: CASSVGLGLKSGNTIYF
DNA: TGTGCCAGCAGCGTTGGATTGGGGTTAAAGTCTGGAAACACCATATATTTT

J: TRBJ2-7
V: TRBV7-2
D: TRBD2
length: 16
size: once
CDR3: CASSLSIAGGPYEQYF
DNA: TGTGCCAGCAGCTTATCTATAGCGGGAGGGCCCTACGAGCAGTACTTC

J: TRBJ1-1
V: TRBV25-1
D: TRBD1
length: 15
size: once
CDR3: CASSAGGTANTEAFF
DNA: TGTGCCAGCAGTGCCGGAGGGACAGCGAACACTGAAGCTTTCTTT

J: TRBJ2-7
V: TRBV29-1
D: -
length: 14
size: -
CDR3: CSVEEVAGTYEQYF
DNA: TGCAGCGTTGAAGAGGTTGCAGGGACCTACGAGCAGTACTTC

J: TRBJ2-3
V: TRBV7-2
D: -
length: 14
size: few
CDR3: CASGRWERTDTQYF
DNA: TGTGCCAGCGGGAGGTGGGAGCGCACAGATACGCAGTATTTT

J: TRBJ2-7
V: TRBV29-1
D: TRBD1
length: 14
size: -
CDR3: CSVSGDRSSYEQYF
DNA: TGCAGCGTAAGTGGGGACAGGAGCTCCTACGAGCAGTACTTC

J: TRBJ2-6
V: TRBV29-1
D: -
length: 15
size: -
CDR3: CSVGDPRAGANVLTF
DNA: TGCAGCGTCGGGGACCCCAGAGCTGGGGCCAACGTCCTGACTTTC

J: TRBJ2-5
V: TRBV4-1
D: -
length: 15
size: -
CDR3: CASSHGTAGEETQYF
DNA: TGCGCCAGCAGCCACGGCACGGCAGGGGAAGAGACCCAGTACTTC

J: TRBJ1-1
V: TRBV4-1
D: -
length: 18
size: many
CDR3: CASSQDRGMGVTNTEAFF
DNA: TGCGCCAGCAGCCAAGATCGCGGGATGGGAGTTACGAACACTGAAGCTTTCTTT

J: TRBJ1-3
V: TRBV9
D: -
length: 12
size: -
CDR3: CASGLSGNTIYF
DNA: TGTGCCAGCGGGCTCTCTGGAAACACCATATATTTT

J: TRBJ1-1
V: TRBV28
D: -
length: 15
size: -
CDR3: CASSFGGTRSSRAFF
DNA: TGTGCCAGCAGTTTCGGGGGCACAAGGTCTTCGAGAGCTTTCTTT

J: TRBJ1-1
V: TRBV9
D: TRBD1
length: 15
size: -
CDR3: CASSADPTGGTEAFF
DNA: TGTGCCAGCAGCGCGGACCCGACAGGGGGCACTGAAGCTTTCTTT

J: TRBJ1-1
V: TRBV29-1
D: -
length: 11
size: few
CDR3: CSVGLYTEAFF
DNA: TGCAGCGTGGGACTCTATACTGAAGCTTTCTTT

J: TRBJ1-6
V: TRBV18
D: -
length: 14
size: -
CDR3: CASSPRGRGSPLHF
DNA: TGTGCCAGCTCACCACGGGGCAGGGGTTCACCCCTCCACTTT

J: TRBJ2-6
V: TRBV11-3
D: TRBD1
length: 17
size: few
CDR3: CASSLGGTGSGANVLTF
DNA: TGTGCCAGCAGCTTAGGCGGGACAGGGTCTGGGGCCAACGTCCTGACTTTC

J: TRBJ1-1
V: TRBV5-1
D: TRBD1
length: 14
size: -
CDR3: CASSLGDRGSEAFF
DNA: TGCGCCAGCAGCTTGGGGGACAGGGGCAGTGAAGCTTTCTTT

J: TRBJ2-7
V: TRBV28
D: -
length: 16
size: -
CDR3: CASSPTGTHTGYEQYF
DNA: TGTGCCAGCAGTCCCACCGGGACCCACACGGGCTACGAGCAGTACTTC

J: TRBJ1-4
V: TRBV7-2
D: -
length: 14
size: -
CDR3: CASSLSGSGEKLFF
DNA: TGTGCCAGCAGCTTATCAGGGTCCGGTGAAAAACTGTTTTTT

J: TRBJ1-2
V: TRBV30
D: -
length: 11
size: -
CDR3: CAWSDRIGYTF
DNA: TGTGCCTGGAGCGACCGTATAGGCTACACCTTC

J: TRBJ1-6
V: TRBV25-1
D: -
length: 12
size: few
CDR3: CASTRGSSPLHF
DNA: TGTGCCAGCACCAGGGGAAGTTCACCCCTCCACTTT

J: TRBJ2-5
V: TRBV7-9
D: -
length: 15
size: few
CDR3: CASSLQGFIQETQYF
DNA: TGTGCCAGCAGCTTACAGGGATTCATCCAAGAGACCCAGTACTTC

J: TRBJ2-3
V: TRBV4-1
D: TRBD2
length: 16
size: -
CDR3: CASSPRTSGMGDTQYF
DNA: TGCGCCAGCAGCCCTCGGACTAGCGGGATGGGAGATACGCAGTATTTT

J: TRBJ2-2
V: TRBV7-2
D: TRBD1
length: 17
size: many
CDR3: CASSLRGDRGRTGELFF
DNA: TGTGCCAGCAGCTTAAGGGGCGACAGGGGGCGCACCGGGGAGCTGTTTTTT

J: TRBJ1-2
V: TRBV18
D: -
length: 16
size: few
CDR3: CASSPEFNRAYLGYTF
DNA: TGTGCCAGCTCACCAGAGTTTAACAGGGCATATCTTGGCTACACCTTC

J: TRBJ1-5
V: TRBV16
D: -
length: 15
size: few
CDR3: CASSQSGTSNQPQHF
DNA: TGTGCCAGCAGCCAATCGGGGACTAGCAATCAGCCCCAGCATTTT

J: TRBJ1-2
V: TRBV29-1
D: -
length: 11
size: -
CDR3: CSAGRTYGYTF
DNA: TGCAGCGCAGGACGGACTTATGGCTACACCTTC

J: TRBJ2-3
V: TRBV5-1
D: -
length: 14
size: -
CDR3: CASSLEWSTDTQYF
DNA: TGCGCCAGCAGCTTGGAATGGAGCACAGATACGCAGTATTTT

J: TRBJ1-2
V: TRBV5-4
D: -
length: 14
size: -
CDR3: CATQRVPENYGYTF
DNA: TGTGCCACACAACGGGTCCCCGAGAACTATGGCTACACCTTC

J: TRBJ1-1
V: TRBV28
D: TRBD1
length: 11
size: -
CDR3: CASRDRRRAFF
DNA: TGTGCCAGCAGGGACAGGCGCCGAGCTTTCTTT

J: TRBJ2-2
V: TRBV18
D: -
length: 15
size: few
CDR3: CASSDMGVNTGELFF
DNA: TGTGCCAGCTCAGACATGGGCGTGAACACCGGGGAGCTGTTTTTT

J: TRBJ1-1
V: TRBV7-2
D: TRBD1
length: 16
size: -
CDR3: CASSLGTGRLKTEAFF
DNA: TGTGCCAGCAGCTTAGGGACAGGGAGGTTAAAGACTGAAGCTTTCTTT

J: TRBJ1-2
V: TRBV28
D: -
length: 12
size: -
CDR3: CASSWDTYGYTF
DNA: TGTGCCAGCAGTTGGGATACGTATGGCTACACCTTC

J: TRBJ1-5
V: TRBV5-6
D: -
length: 14
size: -
CDR3: CASSFQSGNQPQHF
DNA: TGTGCCAGCAGCTTCCAGTCAGGCAATCAGCCCCAGCATTTT

J: TRBJ2-2
V: TRBV5-1
D: -
length: 16
size: -
CDR3: CASSFTLPPNTGELFF
DNA: TGCGCCAGCAGCTTTACGTTGCCACCTAACACCGGGGAGCTGTTTTTT

J: TRBJ1-4
V: TRBV29-1
D: -
length: 12
size: few
CDR3: CSVYRDNEKLFF
DNA: TGCAGCGTTTACAGGGATAATGAAAAACTGTTTTTT

J: TRBJ2-1
V: TRBV29-1
D: TRBD2
length: 12
size: -
CDR3: CSTQRGGNEQFF
DNA: TGCAGTACTCAGCGGGGGGGCAATGAGCAGTTCTTC

J: TRBJ2-3
V: TRBV14
D: -
length: 13
size: -
CDR3: CASSLGSRDTQYF
DNA: TGTGCCAGCAGCCTAGGATCGAGGGATACGCAGTATTTT

J: TRBJ1-2
V: TRBV29-1
D: -
length: 12
size: once
CDR3: CSVEESSTGYTF
DNA: TGCAGCGTTGAAGAGTCTTCTACCGGCTACACCTTC

J: TRBJ2-1
V: TRBV28
D: TRBD2
length: 13
size: -
CDR3: CAISGGRKNEQFF
DNA: TGTGCCATCTCGGGGGGGCGGAAGAATGAGCAGTTCTTC

J: TRBJ1-4
V: TRBV9
D: TRBD1
length: 17
size: -
CDR3: CASGRKQGAATNEKLFF
DNA: TGTGCCAGCGGACGGAAACAGGGGGCGGCAACTAATGAAAAACTGTTTTTT

J: TRBJ2-2
V: TRBV6-5
D: TRBD2
length: 16
size: -
CDR3: CASSYSGLAGTGELFF
DNA: TGTGCCAGCAGTTACTCGGGGCTAGCGGGCACCGGGGAGCTGTTTTTT

J: TRBJ2-5
V: TRBV19
D: -
length: 13
size: -
CDR3: CASSGNTQETQYF
DNA: TGTGCCAGTAGTGGGAATACCCAAGAGACCCAGTACTTC